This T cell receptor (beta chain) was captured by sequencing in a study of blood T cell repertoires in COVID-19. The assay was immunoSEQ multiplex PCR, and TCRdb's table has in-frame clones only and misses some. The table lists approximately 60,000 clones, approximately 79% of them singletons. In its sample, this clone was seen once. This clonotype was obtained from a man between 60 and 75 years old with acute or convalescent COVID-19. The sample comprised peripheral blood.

The CDR3 coding sequence is TGTGCCAGCAGCCGAGGTGAGAGGGCTCGCTCCTACAATGAGCAGTTCTTC. It is translated as CASSRGERARSYNEQFF. V and J are TRBV7-3 and TRBJ2-1; D is possibly TRBD2 (5 bases). Between the trimmed V and J ends, which lost 5 bases and 0 bases, there was a span of 17 bases. The CDR3 length is 17 residues. From germline, CDR1 is SGHTA and CDR2 FQGTGA.